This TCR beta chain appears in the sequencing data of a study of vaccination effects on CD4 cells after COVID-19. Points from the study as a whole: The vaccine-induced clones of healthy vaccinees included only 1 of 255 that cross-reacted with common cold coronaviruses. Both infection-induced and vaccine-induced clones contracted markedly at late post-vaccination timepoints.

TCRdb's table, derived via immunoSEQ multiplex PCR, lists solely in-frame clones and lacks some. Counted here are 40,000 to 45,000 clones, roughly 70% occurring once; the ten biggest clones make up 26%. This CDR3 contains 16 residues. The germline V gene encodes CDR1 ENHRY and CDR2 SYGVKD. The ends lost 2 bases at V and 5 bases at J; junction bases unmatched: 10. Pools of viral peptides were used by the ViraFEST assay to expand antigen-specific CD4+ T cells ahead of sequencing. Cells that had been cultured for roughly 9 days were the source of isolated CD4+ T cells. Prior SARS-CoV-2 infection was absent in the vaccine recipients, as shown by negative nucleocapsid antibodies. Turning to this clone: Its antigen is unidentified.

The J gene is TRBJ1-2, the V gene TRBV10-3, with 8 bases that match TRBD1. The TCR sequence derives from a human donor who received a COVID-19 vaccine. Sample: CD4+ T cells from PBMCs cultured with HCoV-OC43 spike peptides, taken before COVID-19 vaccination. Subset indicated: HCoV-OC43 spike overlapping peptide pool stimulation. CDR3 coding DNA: TGTGCCATCAGTGAGAGACAGGGGAGGGCGGGGTATGGCTACACCTTC. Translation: CAISERQGRAGYGYTF.